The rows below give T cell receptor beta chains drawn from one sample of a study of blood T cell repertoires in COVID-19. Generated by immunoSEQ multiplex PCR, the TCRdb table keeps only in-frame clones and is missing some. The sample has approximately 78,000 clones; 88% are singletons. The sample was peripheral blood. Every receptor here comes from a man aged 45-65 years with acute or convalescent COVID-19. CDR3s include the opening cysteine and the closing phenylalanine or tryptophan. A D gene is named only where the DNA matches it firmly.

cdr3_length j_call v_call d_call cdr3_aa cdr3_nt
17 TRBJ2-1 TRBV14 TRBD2 CASSQLDGGVSYNEQFF TGTGCCAGCAGCCAACTGGACGGGGGGGTCTCCTACAATGAGCAGTTCTTC
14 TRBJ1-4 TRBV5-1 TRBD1 CASSLDRGEEKLFF TGCGCCAGCAGCCTGGACAGGGGCGAGGAAAAACTGTTTTTT
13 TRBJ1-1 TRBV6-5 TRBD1 CASRQQGFTEAFF TGTGCCAGCAGACAACAGGGGTTCACTGAAGCTTTCTTT
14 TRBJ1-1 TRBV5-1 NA CASSTQQGGTEAFF TGCGCCAGCAGCACCCAACAGGGTGGAACTGAAGCTTTCTTT
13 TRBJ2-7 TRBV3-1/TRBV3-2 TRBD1 CAVGTVNSYEQYF TGTGCCGTCGGGACAGTTAACTCCTACGAGCAGTACTTC
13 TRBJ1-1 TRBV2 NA CASSPAGVTEAFF TGTGCCAGCAGCCCCGCGGGTGTCACTGAAGCTTTCTTT
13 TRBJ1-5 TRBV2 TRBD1 CASSRTGDQPQHF TGTGCCAGCAGCCGGACAGGAGATCAGCCCCAGCATTTT
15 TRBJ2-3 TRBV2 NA CASSDRFSSTDTQYF TGTGCCAGCAGTGACAGATTCTCTAGCACAGATACGCAGTATTTT
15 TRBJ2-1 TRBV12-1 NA CASSLGGQGSNEQFF TGTGCCAGCAGCTTAGGTGGGCAGGGCAGCAATGAGCAGTTCTTC
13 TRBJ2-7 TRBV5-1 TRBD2 CASSPPGGYEQYF TGCGCCAGCAGCCCGCCGGGAGGCTACGAGCAGTACTTC
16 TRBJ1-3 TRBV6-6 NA CASSYGAQYSGNTIYF TGTGCCAGCAGTTACGGGGCTCAGTACTCTGGAAACACCATATATTTT
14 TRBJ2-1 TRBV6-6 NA CASSYSVQWFEQFF TGTGCCAGCAGTTACTCCGTCCAGTGGTTCGAGCAGTTCTTC